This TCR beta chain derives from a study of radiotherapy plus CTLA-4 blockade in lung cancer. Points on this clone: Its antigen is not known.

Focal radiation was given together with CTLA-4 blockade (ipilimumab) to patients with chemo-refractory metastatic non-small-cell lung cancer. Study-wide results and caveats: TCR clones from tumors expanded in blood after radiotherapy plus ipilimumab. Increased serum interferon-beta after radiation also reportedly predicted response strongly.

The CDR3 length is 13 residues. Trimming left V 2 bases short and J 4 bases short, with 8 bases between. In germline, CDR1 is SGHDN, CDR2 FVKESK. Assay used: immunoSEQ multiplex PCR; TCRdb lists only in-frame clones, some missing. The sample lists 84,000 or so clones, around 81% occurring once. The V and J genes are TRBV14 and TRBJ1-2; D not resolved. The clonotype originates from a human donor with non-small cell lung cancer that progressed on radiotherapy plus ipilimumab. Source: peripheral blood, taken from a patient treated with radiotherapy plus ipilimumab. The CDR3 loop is CASSQTVSYGYTF. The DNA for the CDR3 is TGTGCCAGCAGCCAAACTGTGAGCTATGGCTACACCTTC.